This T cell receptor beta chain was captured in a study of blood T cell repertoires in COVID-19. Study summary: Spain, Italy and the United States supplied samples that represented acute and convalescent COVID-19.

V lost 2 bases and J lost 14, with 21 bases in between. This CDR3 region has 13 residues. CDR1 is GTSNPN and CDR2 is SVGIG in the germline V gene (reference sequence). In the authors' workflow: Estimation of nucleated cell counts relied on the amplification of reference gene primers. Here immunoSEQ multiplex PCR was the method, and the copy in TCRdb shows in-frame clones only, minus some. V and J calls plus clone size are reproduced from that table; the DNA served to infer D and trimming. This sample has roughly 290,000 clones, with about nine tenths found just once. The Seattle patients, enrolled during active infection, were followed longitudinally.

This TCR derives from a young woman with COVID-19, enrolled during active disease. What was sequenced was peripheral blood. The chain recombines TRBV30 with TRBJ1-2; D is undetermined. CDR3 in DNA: TGTGCCTGGAGTAGACTACGGGTAGGCTATGAGACCTTC. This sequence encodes CAWSRLRVGYETF.